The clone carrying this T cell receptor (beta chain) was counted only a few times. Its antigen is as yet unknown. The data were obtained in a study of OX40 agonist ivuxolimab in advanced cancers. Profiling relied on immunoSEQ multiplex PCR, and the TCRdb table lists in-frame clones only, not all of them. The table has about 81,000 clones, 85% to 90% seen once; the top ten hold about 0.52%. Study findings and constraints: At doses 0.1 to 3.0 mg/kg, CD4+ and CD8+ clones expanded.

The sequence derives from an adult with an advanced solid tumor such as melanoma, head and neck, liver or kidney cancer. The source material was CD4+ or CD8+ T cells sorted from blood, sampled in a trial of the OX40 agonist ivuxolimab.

The CDR3 DNA follows: TGTGCCAGCTCGTATACGGTCGACTACGAGCAGTACTTC. It specifies CASSYTVDYEQYF. V is TRBV18 and J is TRBJ2-7; D ambiguous. This CDR3 contains 13 residues. The V end was cut by 6 bases, the J end by 3 bases, with 12 bases between. CDR1 is KGHSH and CDR2 is LQKENI in the germline V gene.